The clone carrying this T cell receptor (beta chain) was counted once. The sample belongs to a study of blood T cell repertoires in COVID-19. Study as a whole: The United States, Italy and Spain provided the acute and convalescent COVID-19 samples.

Clones were read by immunoSEQ multiplex PCR, and TCRdb kept only the in-frame ones, dropping some. The table shows around 250,000 clones, with about nine tenths occurring only once. The CDR3 contains 13 residues. Between the trimmed V and J ends, which lost 0 bases and 8 bases, there was a span of 10 bases. Germline lookup yields CDR1 WSHSY and CDR2 SAAADI. The receptor was derived from a woman aged 25 to 39 with active or convalescent COVID-19. The V and J genes are TRBV10-2 and TRBJ1-1; D is ambiguous. The sample comprised peripheral blood. In DNA, the CDR3 is TGCGCCAGCAGTGAGTCAACGAGCAGGGAAGCTTTCTTT. This sequence encodes CASSESTSREAFF.